A single sample is the source of the 8 T cell receptor beta chains below, sequenced in a study of T cells after yellow fever vaccination. TCRdb reprocessed the 5' RACE reads with MiXCR, giving one entry per CDR3 protein. Of just over 300,000 distinct CDR3 sequences detected, roughly 4% appear once; the ten largest clones hold 20% to 25%. Sample: PBMCs, taken on the day of the yellow fever booster vaccination. These receptors were taken from a man younger than 30 who received the YFV17D yellow fever vaccine.

This clonotype was observed many times. This sequence joins TRBV9 and TRBJ2-5, with D possibly matching TRBD1 (5 bases). CDR1 and CDR2 (germline): SGDLS, YYNGEE. Trimming cost V 0 bases and J 7 bases, with 13 bases left between them. The CDR3 loop spans 14 amino acids. The DNA for the CDR3 is TGTGCCAGCAGCGTAGCTCGTCAGGGCGGGACCCAGTACTTC. Translated: CASSVARQGGTQYF.

This clonotype was seen a handful of times. The chain is built from TRBV5-1 and TRBJ2-5; TRBD1 matches at 8 bases. This CDR3 comprises 14 residues. V lost 3 bases to trimming and J lost 3 bases; unmatched junction nucleotides: 4. Looked up from germline, CDR1 is SGHRS and CDR2 is YFSETQ. In nucleotides, the CDR3 is TGCGCCAGCAGCTACAGGGGGATGGAAGAGACCCAGTACTTC. This codes for CASSYRGMEETQYF.

J is TRBJ2-1 and V is TRBV7-3, with D possibly called TRBD1 or TRBD2 (5 bases each). Germline V gene lookup returns CDR1 SGHTA and CDR2 FQGTGA. This CDR3 spans 15 amino acids. Trimming took off 4 bases at V and 3 bases at J, with 13 bases between the two ends. The CDR3, as DNA: TGTGCCAGCAGCTATGCCCGGGACGGCTACAATGAGCAGTTCTTC. The encoded protein is CASSYARDGYNEQFF.

This clonotype appeared many times. The chain has TRBV10-3 and TRBJ2-7; 9 bases line up with TRBD1. In germline, CDR1 is ENHRY, CDR2 SYGVKD. CDR3 length: 15 residues. V was pared by 4 bases and J by 6 bases, with 10 bases of the junction left unmatched. Here the CDR3 reads CAISGGRDRASEQYF. CDR3 nucleotide sequence: TGTGCCATCAGTGGGGGGCGGGACAGGGCGTCCGAGCAGTACTTC.

This clonotype was found many times. V gene TRBV4-2 combines with J gene TRBJ2-3; D may be TRBD2 (5 bases). The germline V and J ends were trimmed by 6 bases and 1 base, with 11 bases remaining between them. The CDR3 length is 14 residues. CDR1 is LGHNA and CDR2 is YNFKEQ in the germline V gene. The CDR3 DNA follows: TGTGCCAGCAGAGGAGGTAGGGGCACAGATACGCAGTATTTT. It encodes CASRGGRGTDTQYF.

This clonotype was picked up a small number of times. This rearrangement joins TRBV7-6 to TRBJ1-1; 9 nucleotides agree with TRBD1. With V trimmed by 0 bases and J by 4 bases, 9 bases remained unmatched. This CDR3 region has 17 residues. Looked up from germline, CDR1 is SGHVS and CDR2 is FNYEAQ. CDR3 sequence: CASSLAIDGTGTTEAFF. In DNA form, the CDR3 reads TGTGCCAGCAGCTTAGCTATCGACGGGACAGGGACCACTGAAGCTTTCTTT.

The table lists this clonotype with many counts. The chain combines TRBV4-3 with TRBJ1-6; D is unresolved. The ends were cut back, 2 bases at V and 11 bases at J, with 13 bases in the middle. The CDR3 runs to 14 residues. CDR1 and CDR2 (germline): LGHNA, YSLEER. The CDR3 DNA reads as TGCGCCAGCAGCCAAAACGAGGGAAGGACACCCCTCCACTTT. It is translated as CASSQNEGRTPLHF.

This clonotype was recorded many times. The rearrangement joins TRBV9 to TRBJ1-2; D remains unclear. This CDR3 has 12 residues. Germline loops: CDR1 SGDLS, CDR2 YYNGEE. Between the trimmed V and J ends, which lost 0 bases and 5 bases, there was a span of 5 bases. In DNA, the CDR3 is TGTGCCAGCAGCGTAGGTGTGTATGGCTACACCTTC. This encodes CASSVGVYGYTF.